Listed below are T cell receptor beta chains from one sample, sequenced in a study of T-cell memory formation after mild COVID-19. Via MiXCR, TCRdb re-called the 5' RACE reads, giving one row per CDR3 protein. The sample includes 380,000 or so distinct CDR3 sequences, about an eighth seen only once; the top ten take 20% to 25%. What was sequenced was PBMCs or a T cell subset sorted from them (not recorded which). Source of these receptors: a man aged 18 to 35 who had mild COVID-19 (a few samples of this study predate the infection). Cell type and time point are not known. Each CDR3 is given with its conserved first and last residue. Fields, in order: J gene, clone size, V gene, D gene, CDR3 protein, CDR3 DNA. A D gene is named only where the DNA matches it firmly. The size entry is marked missing in some rows and otherwise reads once, few, many or a size class.

>TRBJ2-5|few|TRBV11-2|TRBD2
CASSPLGTSSRETQYF
TGTGCCAGCAGCCCACTTGGGACTAGCTCCCGGGAGACCCAGTACTTC
>TRBJ2-2|few|TRBV12-3/TRBV12-4|TRBD1
CASSLLTGGTGELFF
TGTGCCAGCAGTCTCCTGACAGGGGGCACCGGGGAGCTGTTTTTT
>TRBJ1-1|many|TRBV29-1|-
CSVDRQFLGAFF
TGCAGCGTTGATCGGCAGTTTTTGGGAGCTTTCTTT
>TRBJ2-1|-|TRBV9|-
CASSSSGTRNNEQFF
TGTGCCAGCAGCTCGTCCGGGACACGGAACAATGAGCAGTTCTTC
>TRBJ2-7|many|TRBV6-5|TRBD1
CASSPGGADPYEQYF
TGTGCCAGCTCCCCAGGGGGCGCAGACCCCTACGAGCAGTACTTC
>TRBJ1-5|few|TRBV24-1|-
CATSDHVREVGPQPQHF
TGTGCCACCAGTGATCACGTCAGGGAAGTGGGGCCTCAGCCCCAGCATTTT
>TRBJ2-1|many|TRBV15|TRBD1
CATRSGGQAYNEQFF
TGTGCCACCAGATCAGGGGGACAGGCCTACAATGAGCAGTTCTTC
>TRBJ2-1|few|TRBV5-1|-
CASSLSHSNEQFF
TGCGCCAGCAGCTTGTCCCACTCCAATGAGCAGTTCTTC
>TRBJ2-2|few|TRBV20-1|-
CSASGPWGDTGELFF
TGCAGTGCTAGTGGTCCGTGGGGGGACACCGGGGAGCTGTTTTTT
>TRBJ1-2|few|TRBV5-1|-
CASSLSGYTF
TGCGCCAGCAGCTTGAGCGGCTACACCTTC
>TRBJ2-1|few|TRBV6-4|TRBD2
CASSGIAGGREQFF
TGTGCCAGCAGTGGCATAGCGGGGGGGCGGGAGCAGTTCTTC
>TRBJ2-1|-|TRBV6-2/TRBV6-3|-
CASSYSSTYNEQFF
TGTGCCAGCAGTTACTCGTCAACCTACAATGAGCAGTTCTTC
>TRBJ2-3|few|TRBV7-3|-
CASRGYTAVDTDTQYF
TGTGCCAGCAGGGGCTATACAGCGGTGGACACAGATACGCAGTATTTT
>TRBJ1-4|many|TRBV5-1|-
CASSPLATNEKLFF
TGCGCCAGCAGCCCGTTAGCAACTAATGAAAAACTGTTTTTT
>TRBJ1-5|-|TRBV6-1|-
CASSLPVYSNQPQHF
TGTGCCAGCAGTCTGCCAGTGTATAGCAATCAGCCCCAGCATTTT
>TRBJ1-4|many|TRBV7-8|TRBD1
CASSLGDRLATNEKLFF
TGTGCCAGCAGCTTAGGGGACAGATTAGCAACTAATGAAAAACTGTTTTTT
>TRBJ1-4|-|TRBV12-3/TRBV12-4|TRBD1
CASSPPADRGHEKLFF
TGTGCCAGCAGCCCTCCCGCCGACAGGGGGCATGAAAAACTGTTTTTT
>TRBJ2-7|few|TRBV11-2|-
CASSSQVEQYF
TGTGCCAGCAGCTCGCAGGTCGAGCAGTACTTC
>TRBJ2-5|few|TRBV29-1|-
CSVEANGQITQYF
TGCAGCGTTGAAGCCAACGGGCAGATCACCCAGTACTTC
>TRBJ2-1|many|TRBV7-3|TRBD2
CASSPTSGATSWNEQFF
TGTGCCAGCAGCCCGACTAGCGGGGCGACCTCCTGGAATGAGCAGTTCTTC
>TRBJ1-1|few|TRBV20-1|-
CSAPSTGQGGNTEAFF
TGCAGTGCTCCGTCTACGGGTCAAGGTGGGAACACTGAAGCTTTCTTT
>TRBJ2-3|many|TRBV7-6|-
CASSLVGMADTQYF
TGTGCCAGCAGCTTAGTGGGTATGGCGGATACGCAGTATTTT
>TRBJ1-4|-|TRBV6-5|-
CASRPRQTTNEKLFF
TGTGCCAGCAGACCGCGACAGACAACTAATGAAAAACTGTTTTTT
>TRBJ2-1|-|TRBV6-2/TRBV6-3|TRBD2
CASSSIAGGYNEQFF
TGTGCCAGCAGTTCCATAGCGGGGGGTTACAATGAGCAGTTCTTC
>TRBJ1-2|-|TRBV6-6|-
CASSLLDGTLNYGYTF
TGTGCCAGCAGCCTACTCGACGGGACACTTAACTATGGCTACACCTTC
>TRBJ1-4|few|TRBV7-2|TRBD1
CASSSDRQNPLFF
TGTGCCAGCAGCTCGGACAGGCAGAACCCCTTGTTTTTT
>TRBJ1-5|few|TRBV15|TRBD1
CATSRDRGPGQPQHF
TGTGCCACCAGCAGAGACAGGGGGCCCGGGCAGCCCCAGCATTTT
>TRBJ2-1|few|TRBV6-2/TRBV6-3|TRBD1
CASSPLRTGVDNEQFF
TGTGCCAGCAGTCCTCTAAGGACAGGGGTGGACAATGAGCAGTTCTTC
>TRBJ2-7|few|TRBV11-2|-
CASSFNDRTSYEQYF
TGTGCCAGCAGCTTCAATGACAGGACCTCCTACGAGCAGTACTTC
>TRBJ2-5|-|TRBV6-2/TRBV6-3|TRBD1
CASSSQGWKTQYF
TGTGCCAGCAGTTCACAGGGGTGGAAGACCCAGTACTTC
>TRBJ2-7|-|TRBV5-1|-
CASSLTGADYEQYF
TGCGCCAGCAGCTTGACTGGGGCCGACTACGAGCAGTACTTC
>TRBJ2-3|-|TRBV7-3|TRBD2
CASSLSPAGARTDTQYF
TGTGCCAGCAGCTTAAGCCCAGCGGGGGCCCGCACAGATACGCAGTATTTT
>TRBJ1-5|few|TRBV24-1|-
CATSDLVNQPQHF
TGTGCCACCAGTGATTTGGTCAATCAGCCCCAGCATTTT
>TRBJ2-3|-|TRBV6-5|TRBD2
CASSYKSSSGVSTDTQYF
TGTGCCAGCAGTTACAAGTCGTCGAGCGGGGTGAGCACAGATACGCAGTATTTT
>TRBJ1-5|-|TRBV4-1|TRBD1
CASSQRQGAAQPQHF
TGCGCCAGCAGCCAACGACAGGGGGCGGCTCAGCCCCAGCATTTT
>TRBJ1-2|few|TRBV5-5|-
CASSFFQADPLGYTF
TGTGCCAGCAGCTTCTTCCAGGCCGACCCTCTGGGCTACACCTTC
>TRBJ2-1|-|TRBV4-2|-
CASSQDVGEAYNEQFF
TGTGCCAGCAGCCAAGATGTGGGGGAGGCTTACAATGAGCAGTTCTTC
>TRBJ2-2|few|TRBV20-1|-
CSAPYRLSGELFF
TGCAGTGCTCCTTATCGGCTTTCCGGGGAGCTGTTTTTT
>TRBJ2-3|-|TRBV28|-
CASMEGTDTQYF
TGTGCCAGCATGGAGGGCACAGATACGCAGTATTTT
>TRBJ2-7|-|TRBV27|TRBD1
CASSPRGHRGPLEQYF
TGTGCCAGCAGCCCCAGGGGACACAGGGGACCCCTCGAGCAGTACTTC
>TRBJ1-2|-|TRBV29-1|-
CSVEPQEGMDGYTF
TGCAGCGTTGAACCCCAGGAGGGGATGGACGGCTACACCTTC
>TRBJ1-5|once|TRBV15|TRBD1
CATSRDRGNQPQHF
TGTGCCACCAGCAGAGACAGGGGGAATCAGCCCCAGCATTTT
>TRBJ1-2|-|TRBV7-9|-
CASSQILGRAGYTF
TGTGCCAGCAGCCAAATCCTCGGCAGGGCTGGCTACACCTTC
>TRBJ2-1|-|TRBV4-3|-
CASSKGGTSVYEQFF
TGCGCCAGCAGCAAAGGCGGGACCAGCGTCTATGAGCAGTTCTTC
>TRBJ2-1|few|TRBV25-1|-
CASSEFRGRNNEQFF
TGTGCCAGCAGTGAATTCCGGGGGAGAAACAATGAGCAGTTCTTC
>TRBJ2-4|many|TRBV13|-
CASSPSGARGIQYF
TGTGCCAGCAGCCCGTCCGGGGCGAGGGGCATTCAGTACTTC